The 16 T cell receptor beta chains below were found in one sample sequenced in a study of cytomegalovirus exposure and HLA in healthy donors. The study ran its PCR with 60 Vbeta and 13 Jbeta primers. Repertoires were generated with immunoSEQ multiplex PCR, while TCRdb's copy carries only in-frame clones and drops some. The sample lists 150,000 to 200,000 clones; roughly 87% were seen once. What was sequenced was PBMCs. The receptor source for this set is a man aged 35-49 years in good health and CMV-seronegative.

This sequence joins TRBV30 and TRBJ1-3, with D tentatively TRBD1 (6 bases). The germline V gene encodes CDR1 GTSNPN and CDR2 SVGIG (reference sequence). Trimming removed 0 bases from V and 3 bases from J, with 15 bases in between. The CDR3 consists of 16 residues. CDR3 nucleotides: TGTGCCTGGAGTGTATCAGGGGAGCGTTTTGGAAACACCATATATTTT. Residues: CAWSVSGERFGNTIYF.

The chain is built from TRBV7-3 and TRBJ1-5, with 8 bases fitting TRBD1. This CDR3 contains 13 residues. V was pared by 1 base and J by 8 bases, with 1 base of the junction left unmatched. Germline CDR1 and CDR2: SGHTA and FQGTGA. In nucleotides, the CDR3 is TGTGCCAGCAGCTTAAACAGGGGGGAGCCCCAGCATTTT. It yields the protein CASSLNRGEPQHF.

V usage is TRBV7-6 and J usage is TRBJ2-5; D unresolved. The CDR3 is 15 amino acids. CDR1 is SGHVS, CDR2 FNYEAQ, per germline. The V end lost 4 bases, the J end lost 1 base, and 13 bases lay between the germline ends. DNA for the CDR3: TGTGCCAGCAGCTACTCCTCCCTCGGCCAAGAGACCCAGTACTTC. Protein sequence: CASSYSSLGQETQYF.

V and J are TRBV23-1 and TRBJ1-2; D gene uncertain. Being an ORF, TRBV23-1 has a function that is uncertain. This CDR3 is built from 15 residues. Trimming took 0 bases from V and 5 from J, leaving 13 bases between them. Written as DNA, the CDR3 is TGCGCCAGCAGTCAATCACCAGGTAATCTTTATGGCTACACCTTC. This gives the protein CASSQSPGNLYGYTF.

The chain joins TRBV6-4 to TRBJ2-2; D not resolved. The CDR3 runs 13 residues. V lost 4 bases and J 4 bases, leaving 7 bases between the germline ends. The germline gives CDR1 MRHNA, CDR2 SNTAGT. This CDR3 is CASSVRGTGELFF. CDR3 in DNA: TGTGCCAGCAGTGTGCGCGGCACCGGGGAGCTGTTTTTT.

In DNA form, the CDR3 reads TGCAGCGTCATTCACCCCAGGGCCCTCTCCTACGAGCAGTACTTC. Translated: CSVIHPRALSYEQYF. The genes are TRBV29-1 and TRBJ2-7; D possibly corresponds to TRBD1 (5 bases). The CDR3 is 15 amino acids. Germline V gene data show CDR1 as SQVTM and CDR2 as ANQGSEA. V lost 6 bases and J lost 0, with 18 bases in between.

The rearrangement joins TRBV4-2 to TRBJ2-1; unclear D gene. The CDR3 length is 16 residues. V was shortened by 0 bases and J by 2 bases, with 11 bases between the two germline ends. The germline CDR1 and CDR2 sequences are LGHNA and YNFKEQ. The CDR3 here is CASSQETDVAYNEQFF. The CDR3, as DNA: TGTGCCAGCAGCCAAGAAACAGATGTCGCCTACAATGAGCAGTTCTTC.

The V and J genes are TRBV4-1 and TRBJ1-2, with TRBD1 as a possible D gene (5 bases). CDR3 length: 16 amino acids. Germline CDR1 reads MGHRA; CDR2 reads YSYEKL. Trimming took off 0 bases at V and 4 bases at J, with 15 bases between the two ends. This CDR3 reads CASSQDERNQGYGYTF. Written as DNA, the CDR3 is TGCGCCAGCAGCCAAGATGAGAGAAACCAGGGCTATGGCTACACCTTC.

This clone came up once. The CDR3 loop is CASSFIGQKNTEAFF. In nucleotides, the CDR3 is TGTGCCAGCAGTTTTATCGGACAGAAGAACACTGAAGCTTTCTTT. The V gene is TRBV27, the J gene TRBJ1-1; D possibly corresponds to TRBD1 (6 bases). CDR3 length equals 15 residues. CDR1 and CDR2 from the germline V gene are MNHEY and SMNVEV (reference sequence). V lost 3 bases to trimming and J lost 1 base, with 12 bases between them.

The chain joins TRBV7-9 to TRBJ2-5, with D perhaps TRBD1 (6 bases). With the DNA end fitting TRBJ2-7 better, the J assignment may be wrong. The germline gives CDR1 SEHNR, CDR2 FQNEAQ (reference sequence). This CDR3 comprises 14 residues. The CDR3 DNA reads as TGTGCCAGCAGGCCAGGGGTTAGCTCCTACGAGCAGTACTTC. Translated, it gives CASRPGVSSYEQYF.

Only one count was recorded for this clone. J is TRBJ1-3 and V is TRBV9, with 10 bases aligning to TRBD1. The CDR3 length is 16 residues. J lost 7 bases, V lost 0 bases, and 7 bases had no gene match. CDR1 SGDLS and CDR2 YYNGEE come from the germline V gene. The CDR3 region has the DNA TGTGCCAGCAGCGTAGATACCGGGACAGGGGCCAACACCATATATTTT. It is translated as CASSVDTGTGANTIYF.

The chain combines TRBV7-2 with TRBJ1-3, with a possible D match to TRBD1 (5 bases). V was clipped by 2 bases and J by 1 base, with 6 bases between them. CDR3 length: 14 amino acids. Looked up from germline, CDR1 is SGHTA and CDR2 is FQGNSA. The CDR3 reads CASSLRGSGNTIYF. CDR3 sequence (DNA): TGTGCCAGCAGCTTAAGGGGATCTGGAAACACCATATATTTT.

The gene calls are TRBV4-3 and TRBJ1-1, with a tentative D call TRBD1 (5 bases). Germline V lookup: CDR1 LGHNA, CDR2 YSLEER. V lost 0 bases and J 1 base, leaving 9 bases between the germline ends. This CDR3 region has 15 residues. Here the CDR3 DNA reads TGCGCCAGCAGCCAAGAGGGACTCCGGAACACTGAAGCTTTCTTT. Translating gives CASSQEGLRNTEAFF.

This clone occurred a few times. CDR3 residues: CASSLEGDYEQYF. CDR3 coding DNA: TGTGCCAGCAGCTTAGAGGGGGACTACGAGCAGTACTTC. The V and J genes are TRBV7-2 and TRBJ2-7; D might be TRBD1 (6 bases). Deletions cut 1 base from V and 3 bases from J, with 7 bases between. Germline values: CDR1 SGHTA, CDR2 FQGNSA. This CDR3 region has 13 residues.

V usage is TRBV10-3 and J usage is TRBJ2-1; 8 positions match TRBD2. CDR1 is ENHRY and CDR2 is SYGVKD in the germline V gene. This CDR3 has 18 amino acids. Trimming took 4 bases from V and 0 from J; bases not matched to a gene: 11. The CDR3, as DNA: TGTGCCATCAGTGCCGGGACTAGAGCACAGAGCTCCTACAATGAGCAGTTCTTC. Its translation is CAISAGTRAQSSYNEQFF.

J is TRBJ2-7 and V is TRBV28; 10 bases match TRBD2. The length of the CDR3 is 15 residues. The trim removed 0 bases at V and 1 base at J, leaving 0 bases unmatched. Germline assignment: CDR1 MDHEN and CDR2 SYDVKM. Here the CDR3 reads CASSLWTSGSYEQYF. The DNA for the CDR3 is TGTGCCAGCAGTTTATGGACTAGCGGGTCCTACGAGCAGTACTTC.